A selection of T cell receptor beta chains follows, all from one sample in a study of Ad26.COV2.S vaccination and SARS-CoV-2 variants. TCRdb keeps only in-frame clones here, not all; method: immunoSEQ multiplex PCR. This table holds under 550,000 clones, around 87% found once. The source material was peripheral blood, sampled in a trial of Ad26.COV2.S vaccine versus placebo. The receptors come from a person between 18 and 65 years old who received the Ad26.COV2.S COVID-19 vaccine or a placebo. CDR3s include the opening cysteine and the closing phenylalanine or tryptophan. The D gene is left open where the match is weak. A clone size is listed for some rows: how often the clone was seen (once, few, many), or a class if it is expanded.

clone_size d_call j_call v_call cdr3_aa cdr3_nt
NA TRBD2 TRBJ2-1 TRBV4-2 CASSQVEASGGDEQFF TGTGCCAGCAGCCAAGTCGAGGCTAGCGGGGGCGATGAGCAGTTCTTC
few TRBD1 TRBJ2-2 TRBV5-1 CASGTTGGTGELFF TGCGCCAGCGGGACAACAGGGGGCACCGGGGAGCTGTTTTTT
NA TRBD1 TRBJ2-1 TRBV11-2 CASSFQFGQGPSNEQFF TGTGCCAGCAGCTTTCAATTTGGACAGGGTCCCTCCAATGAGCAGTTCTTC
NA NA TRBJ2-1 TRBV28 CASNLASEQFF TGTGCCAGCAACCTGGCATCCGAGCAGTTCTTC
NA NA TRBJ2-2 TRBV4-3 CASSQVPGGNPTGELFF TGCGCCAGCAGCCAAGTACCTGGAGGGAATCCTACCGGGGAGCTGTTTTTT
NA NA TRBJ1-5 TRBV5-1 CASSLGEFQPQHF TGCGCCAGCAGCTTGGGGGAATTTCAGCCCCAGCATTTT
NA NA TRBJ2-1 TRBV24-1 CATSDLSAGQLYNEQFF TGTGCCACCAGTGATTTGAGTGCGGGACAGCTCTACAATGAGCAGTTCTTC
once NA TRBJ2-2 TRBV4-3 CASSFLPGSGELFF TGCGCCAGCAGCTTCCTCCCGGGATCCGGGGAGCTGTTTTTT
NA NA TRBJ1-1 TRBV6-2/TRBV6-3 CASSSRAEGTEAFF TGTGCCAGCAGTTCCAGGGCCGAGGGCACTGAAGCTTTCTTT
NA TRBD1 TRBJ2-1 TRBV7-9 CASRYDRVGYNEQFF TGTGCCAGCAGATACGACAGGGTCGGCTACAATGAGCAGTTCTTC
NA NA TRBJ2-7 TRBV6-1 CASSESVPYEQYF TGTGCCAGCAGTGAAAGCGTCCCCTACGAGCAGTACTTC
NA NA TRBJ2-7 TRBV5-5 CASSLGQDSSYEQYF TGTGCCAGCAGCTTGGGACAGGACAGCTCCTACGAGCAGTACTTC
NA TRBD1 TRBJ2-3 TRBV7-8 CASSLLRGRGTDTQYF TGTGCCAGCAGCTTATTGAGGGGGCGTGGCACAGATACGCAGTATTTT
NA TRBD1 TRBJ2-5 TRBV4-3 CASSQYPGQGQETQYF TGCGCCAGCAGCCAGTACCCGGGACAGGGCCAAGAGACCCAGTACTTC
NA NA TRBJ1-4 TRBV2 CASSERRTLNEKLFF TGTGCCAGCAGTGAACGTCGAACACTGAATGAAAAACTGTTTTTT
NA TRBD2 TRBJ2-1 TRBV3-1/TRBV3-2 CASSQDPRASGGGSYNEQFF TGTGCCAGCAGCCAAGATCCTCGGGCTAGCGGGGGGGGCTCCTACAATGAGCAGTTCTTC
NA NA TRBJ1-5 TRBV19 CASASGGADQPQHF TGTGCCAGCGCATCGGGGGGGGCAGATCAGCCCCAGCATTTT
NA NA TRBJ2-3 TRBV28 CASSLSTDTQYF TGTGCCAGCAGTTTATCCACAGATACGCAGTATTTT
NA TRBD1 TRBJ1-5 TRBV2 CASSDVGDSYQPQHF TGTGCCAGCAGTGATGTAGGGGACAGTTATCAGCCCCAGCATTTT
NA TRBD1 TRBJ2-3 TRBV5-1 CASSPGQGRTDTQYF TGCGCCAGCAGCCCGGGACAGGGTCGCACAGATACGCAGTATTTT
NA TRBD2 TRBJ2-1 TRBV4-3 CASSQDRYAGGPKFF TGCGCCAGCAGCCAAGATCGTTACGCGGGGGGGCCAAAATTCTTC
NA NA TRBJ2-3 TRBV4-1 CASSQGLSLYTQYF TGCGCCAGCAGCCAAGGACTTTCTCTTTATACGCAGTATTTT
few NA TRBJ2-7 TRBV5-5 CASSPERQANYEQYF TGTGCCAGCAGCCCGGAGCGTCAGGCGAACTACGAGCAGTACTTC
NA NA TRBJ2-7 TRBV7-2 CASSPTSVSFGEQYF TGTGCCAGCAGCCCCACCTCGGTTTCCTTTGGCGAGCAGTACTTC
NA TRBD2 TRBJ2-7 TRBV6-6 CASSYAFGRAQYF TGTGCCAGCAGTTACGCCTTCGGGAGGGCTCAGTACTTC
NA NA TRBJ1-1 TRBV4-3 CASSQDHRARNTEAFF TGCGCCAGCAGCCAAGACCACAGAGCTCGGAACACTGAAGCTTTCTTT
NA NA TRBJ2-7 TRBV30 CAWSVGSGEQYF TGTGCCTGGAGTGTTGGTTCGGGGGAGCAGTACTTC
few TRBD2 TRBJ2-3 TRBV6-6 CASSFPTSESTDTQYF TGTGCCAGCAGTTTCCCGACTAGCGAAAGCACAGATACGCAGTATTTT
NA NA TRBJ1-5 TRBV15 CATSREGFGLNQPQHF TGTGCCACCAGCAGAGAAGGGTTCGGGTTAAATCAGCCCCAGCATTTT